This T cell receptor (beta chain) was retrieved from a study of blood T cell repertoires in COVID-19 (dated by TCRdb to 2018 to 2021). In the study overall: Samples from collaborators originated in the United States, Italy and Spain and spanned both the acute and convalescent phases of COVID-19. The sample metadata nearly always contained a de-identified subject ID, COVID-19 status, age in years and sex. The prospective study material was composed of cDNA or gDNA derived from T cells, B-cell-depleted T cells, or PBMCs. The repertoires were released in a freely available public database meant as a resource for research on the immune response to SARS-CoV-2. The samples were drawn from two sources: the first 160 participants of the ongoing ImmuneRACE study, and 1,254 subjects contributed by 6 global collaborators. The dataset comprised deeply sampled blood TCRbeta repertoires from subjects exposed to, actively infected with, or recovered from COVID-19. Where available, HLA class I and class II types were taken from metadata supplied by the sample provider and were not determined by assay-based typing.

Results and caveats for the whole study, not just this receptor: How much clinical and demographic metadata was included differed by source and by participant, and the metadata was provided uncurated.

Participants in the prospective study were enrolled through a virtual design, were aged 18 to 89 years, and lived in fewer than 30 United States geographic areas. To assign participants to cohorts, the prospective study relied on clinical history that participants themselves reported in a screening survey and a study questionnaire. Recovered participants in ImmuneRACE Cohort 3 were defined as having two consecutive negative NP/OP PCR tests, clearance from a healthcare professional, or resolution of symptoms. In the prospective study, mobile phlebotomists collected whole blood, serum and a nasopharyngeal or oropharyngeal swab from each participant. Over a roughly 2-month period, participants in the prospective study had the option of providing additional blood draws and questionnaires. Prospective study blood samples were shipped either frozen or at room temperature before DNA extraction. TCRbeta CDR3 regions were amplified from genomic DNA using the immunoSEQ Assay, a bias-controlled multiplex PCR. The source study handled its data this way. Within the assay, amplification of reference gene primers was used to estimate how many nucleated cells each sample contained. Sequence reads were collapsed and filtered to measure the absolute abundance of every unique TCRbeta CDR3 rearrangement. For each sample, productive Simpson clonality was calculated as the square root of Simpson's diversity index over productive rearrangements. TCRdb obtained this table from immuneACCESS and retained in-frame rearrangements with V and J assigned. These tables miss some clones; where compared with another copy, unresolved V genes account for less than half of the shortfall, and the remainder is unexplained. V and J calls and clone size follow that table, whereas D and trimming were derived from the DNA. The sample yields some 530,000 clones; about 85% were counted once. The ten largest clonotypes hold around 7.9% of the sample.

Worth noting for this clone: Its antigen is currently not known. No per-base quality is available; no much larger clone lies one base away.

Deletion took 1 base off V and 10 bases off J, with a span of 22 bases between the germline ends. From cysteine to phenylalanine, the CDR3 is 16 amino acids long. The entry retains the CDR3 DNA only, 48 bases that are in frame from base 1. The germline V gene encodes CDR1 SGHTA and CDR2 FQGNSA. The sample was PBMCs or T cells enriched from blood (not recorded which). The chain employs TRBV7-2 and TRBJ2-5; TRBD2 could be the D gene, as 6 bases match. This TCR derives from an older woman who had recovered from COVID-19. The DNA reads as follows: TGTGCCAGCAGCTTAGACGGGGGTTGGCAGGCCGGATACCAGTACTTC. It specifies CASSLDGGWQAGYQYF.